The 6 T cell receptor beta chains below come from one sample, sequenced in a study of shared clonotypes between healthy human individuals. TCRdb keeps only in-frame clones here, not all; method: immunoSEQ multiplex PCR. The sample has about 2.5 million clones, under 95% seen once. The sequenced sample consisted of naive CD4+ T cells from PBMCs. As to subset: CD45RA+ positively selected. These receptors all come from a man between 18 and 35 years old in good health. Some clones in this sample may be carry-over from other donors' samples.

The chain couples TRBV27 to TRBJ2-1, with TRBD2 matching over 9 bases. The germline V gene has CDR1 MNHEY and CDR2 SMNVEV (reference sequence). The V and J ends lost 1 base and 7 bases, in that order; junction bases with no gene match: 11. The CDR3 extends over 17 amino acids. The CDR3 loop is CASSLWQGLGLANEQFF. The CDR3 bases are TGTGCCAGCAGTTTATGGCAGGGATTAGGACTAGCGAATGAGCAGTTCTTC.

This chain links TRBV11-2 with TRBJ2-3; a possible D gene is TRBD2 (6 bases). The CDR3 has 15 residues. Germline CDR1 is SGHAT and CDR2 is FQNNGV. Trimming took off 2 bases at V and 3 bases at J, with 12 bases between the two ends. The CDR3 nucleotides are TGTGCCAGCAGCTTATTAGGACTACAGACAGATACGCAGTATTTT. Protein sequence: CASSLLGLQTDTQYF. The variable domain in full, with the rest retrieved from reference TRBV11-2 and TRBJ2-3, is EAGVAQSPRYKIIEKRQSVAFWCNPISGHATLYWYQQILGQGPKLLIQFQNNGVVDDSQLPKDRFSAERLKGVDSTLKIQPAKLEDSAVYLCASSLLGLQTDTQYFGPGTRLTVL.

A remark on this clone: The sample contains more than one DNA sequence encoding this CDR3. The chain has TRBV6-5 and TRBJ2-1; D might be TRBD1 (6 bases). The germline gives CDR1 MNHEY, CDR2 SVGAGI. The CDR3 is 15 amino acids. V lost 3 bases, J lost 2 bases, and 11 bases lay in between. The CDR3 coding sequence is TGTGCCAGCAGTTATGGCAGGGGAGCCTACAATGAGCAGTTCTTC. Protein product: CASSYGRGAYNEQFF.

The rearrangement uses TRBV27 and TRBJ1-5, with TRBD1 identical over 7 bases. The CDR3 is 14 amino acids. V lost 5 bases and J lost 5; bases outside the gene matches: 6. Germline V gene data show CDR1 as MNHEY and CDR2 as SMNVEV (reference sequence). In DNA form, the CDR3 reads TGTGCCAGCAGTCCAGACAGGGTGTATCAGCCCCAGCATTTT. Amino acid sequence: CASSPDRVYQPQHF.

The J gene is TRBJ1-2, the V gene TRBV28; a possible D gene is TRBD1 (5 bases). Germline CDR1 is MDHEN and CDR2 is SYDVKM. The CDR3 contains 16 residues. The germline V and J ends were trimmed by 2 bases and 2 bases, with 15 bases remaining between them. CDR3 amino acids: CASSLLREGRNYGYTF. Here the CDR3 DNA reads TGTGCCAGCAGTTTACTGAGGGAGGGACGCAACTATGGCTACACCTTC.

The gene calls are TRBV5-1 and TRBJ1-4; the match to TRBD1 covers 10 bases. This CDR3 comprises 14 residues. The ends lost 2 bases at V and 8 bases at J; junction bases unmatched: 3. Germline CDR1 and CDR2: SGHRS and YFSETQ. CDR3 in amino acids: CASSFDRGREKLFF. The CDR3 DNA sequence: TGCGCCAGCAGCTTTGACAGGGGGCGGGAAAAACTGTTTTTT. The entire variable domain, with the rest obtained from reference TRBV5-1 and TRBJ1-4, is as follows: KAGVTQTPRYLIKTRGQQVTLSCSPISGHRSVSWYQQTPGQGLQFLFEYFSETQRNKGNFPGRFSGRQFSNSRSEMNVSTLELGDSALYLCASSFDRGREKLFFGSGTQLSVL.